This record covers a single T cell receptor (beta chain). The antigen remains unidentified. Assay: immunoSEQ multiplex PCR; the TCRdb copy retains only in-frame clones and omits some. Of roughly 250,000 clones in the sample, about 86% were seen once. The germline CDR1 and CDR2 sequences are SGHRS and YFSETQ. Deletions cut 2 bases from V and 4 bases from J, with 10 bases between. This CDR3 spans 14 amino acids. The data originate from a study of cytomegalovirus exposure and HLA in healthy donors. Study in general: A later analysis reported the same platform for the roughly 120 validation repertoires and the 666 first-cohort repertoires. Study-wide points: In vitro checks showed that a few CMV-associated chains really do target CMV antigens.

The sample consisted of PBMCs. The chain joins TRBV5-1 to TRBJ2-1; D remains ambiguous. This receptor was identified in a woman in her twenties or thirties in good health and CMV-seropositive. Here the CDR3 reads CASSFSGQYNEQFF. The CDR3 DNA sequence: TGCGCCAGCAGCTTTTCAGGCCAATACAATGAGCAGTTCTTC.